The sample holds a few counts of the clone carrying this T cell receptor beta chain. This CDR3 region has 15 residues. Germline CDR1 reads SGHTA; CDR2 reads FQGNSA. V was pared by 3 bases and J by 5 bases, with 13 bases between. TCRdb reanalysed the RT-PCR reads using MiXCR and keeps one entry per CDR3 protein. The sample contains 550,000 to 750,000 distinct CDR3 sequences, over 12% of which appear only once. This receptor was obtained from a female donor in good health, serving as a healthy control. The chain recombines TRBV7-2 with TRBJ2-2; perhaps TRBD1 as D (6 bases). The material sequenced was memory CD4+ T cells from blood. In nucleotides, the CDR3 is TGTGCCAGCAGCTTTCGCCAGGGGAGTACCGGGGAGCTGTTTTTT. This translates into CASSFRQGSTGELFF.